This TCR beta chain was documented in a study of cytomegalovirus exposure and HLA in healthy donors. Turning to the study itself: Early release data held roughly 90 million unique TCRs from HLA-typed donors. Study-level results: The later analysis indicated that the majority of CMV-associated TCR beta chains appeared HLA-restricted. It is likely that the observed cluster of highly shared sequence variants was a sequencing artifact. Associated with cytomegalovirus, according to the listing, were 150 to 200 TCR beta chains.

With respect to this clone: Its antigen remains unidentified.

Germline assignment: CDR1 KGHSH and CDR2 LQKENI. This CDR3 is 15 amino acids long. Trimming shortened V by 6 bases and J by 0 bases, and 15 bases separated the two germline ends. The PCR contained 60 Vbeta and 13 Jbeta primers. Measured with immunoSEQ multiplex PCR; TCRdb has only the in-frame clones, and not every one. This table lists 150,000 to 250,000 clones. The genes are TRBV18 and TRBJ2-7; weak D call: TRBD1 (6 bases). The sample was PBMCs. This clonotype was obtained from a boy between 10 and 17 years old in good health and CMV-seronegative. CDR3 in amino acids: CASSRDNPVSYEQYF. The CDR3 nucleotides read TGTGCCAGCTCCCGGGACAACCCGGTCTCCTACGAGCAGTACTTC.